The source of this T cell receptor (beta chain) is a study of blood T cell repertoires in COVID-19. This clone was seen a single time. TCRdb's table, derived via immunoSEQ multiplex PCR, lists solely in-frame clones and lacks some. The sample has 98,000 or so clones, 82% seen once. Looked up from germline, CDR1 is GTSNPN and CDR2 is SVGIG (reference sequence). The CDR3 covers 13 residues. The germline V and J ends were trimmed by 7 bases and 2 bases, with 12 bases remaining between them. The clonotype was recovered from a man in his 60s with acute or convalescent COVID-19. This chain connects TRBV30 to TRBJ2-1; D gene uncertain. Material: peripheral blood. The CDR3 coding sequence is TGTGCCTCACAGCAACCCCCCTACAATGAGCAGTTCTTC. Amino acid sequence: CASQQPPYNEQFF.